One T cell receptor beta chain is described in this entry. This CDR3 spans 12 amino acids. Germline V lookup: CDR1 SQVTM, CDR2 ANQGSEA. Trimming shortened V by 5 bases and J by 2 bases, and 9 bases separated the two germline ends. This sample is part of a study of blood T cell repertoires in COVID-19. Measured with immunoSEQ multiplex PCR; TCRdb has only the in-frame clones, and not every one. The profile covers 200,000 to 250,000 clones, with 70% to 90% appearing a single time and roughly 4% taken by the ten largest. V is TRBV29-1 and J is TRBJ1-2; D is unresolved. The source is a woman in her twenties or thirties who had been exposed to COVID-19. The sequencing input was PBMCs or T cells enriched from blood (not recorded which). The CDR3, as DNA: TGCAGCGTTTCTCCAGCGAACTATGGCTACACCTTC. Amino acid sequence: CSVSPANYGYTF.